This section outlines one T cell receptor (beta chain) sequence together with its context. The immunoSEQ assay was v3.0, run at survey level. Data came from immunoSEQ multiplex PCR; TCRdb stores just in-frame clones and leaves some out. Of roughly 24,000 clones in the sample, more than 70% are singletons; the top ten hold 7.5% to 9%. These data belong to a study of long-term antiretroviral therapy in people with HIV. V was shortened by 3 bases and J by 3 bases, with 15 bases between the two germline ends. Germline V gene lookup returns CDR1 SGHRS and CDR2 YFSETQ. There are 15 residues in the CDR3. The source of this sequence is a man in his forties with HIV. The sequences come from unsorted PBMCs, collected 4.8 to 5 years after starting antiretroviral therapy. V usage is TRBV5-1 and J usage is TRBJ1-2; D is undetermined. The CDR3 sequence is CASSSSSLADYGYTF. CDR3 sequence (DNA): TGCGCCAGCAGCTCCTCCTCTCTGGCAGACTATGGCTACACCTTC.